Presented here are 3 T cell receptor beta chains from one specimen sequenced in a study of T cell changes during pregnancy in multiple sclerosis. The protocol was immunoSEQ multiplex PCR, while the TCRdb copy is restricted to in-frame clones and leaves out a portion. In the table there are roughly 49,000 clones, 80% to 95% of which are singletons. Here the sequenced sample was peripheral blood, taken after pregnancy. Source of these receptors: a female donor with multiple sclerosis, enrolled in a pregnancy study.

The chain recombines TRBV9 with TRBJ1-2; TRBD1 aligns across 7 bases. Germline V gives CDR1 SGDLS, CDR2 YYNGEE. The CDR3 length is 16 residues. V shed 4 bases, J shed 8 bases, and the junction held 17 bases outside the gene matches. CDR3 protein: CASSPEDRSPPGGYTF. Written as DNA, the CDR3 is TGTGCCAGCAGCCCCGAGGACAGGAGTCCTCCGGGGGGCTACACCTTC.

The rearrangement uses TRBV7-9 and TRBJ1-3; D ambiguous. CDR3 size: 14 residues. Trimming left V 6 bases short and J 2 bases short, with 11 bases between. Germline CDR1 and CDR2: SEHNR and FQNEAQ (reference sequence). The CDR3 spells CASSSAGTGNTIYF. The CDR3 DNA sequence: TGTGCCAGCAGTTCCGCGGGGACTGGAAACACCATATATTTT.

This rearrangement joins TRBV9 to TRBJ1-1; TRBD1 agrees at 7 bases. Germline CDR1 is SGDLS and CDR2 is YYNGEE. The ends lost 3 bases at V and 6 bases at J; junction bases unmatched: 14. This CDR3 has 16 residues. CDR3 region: CASSGGPGQRKAEAFF. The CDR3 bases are TGTGCCAGCAGCGGGGGACCGGGACAGAGGAAGGCTGAAGCTTTCTTT.